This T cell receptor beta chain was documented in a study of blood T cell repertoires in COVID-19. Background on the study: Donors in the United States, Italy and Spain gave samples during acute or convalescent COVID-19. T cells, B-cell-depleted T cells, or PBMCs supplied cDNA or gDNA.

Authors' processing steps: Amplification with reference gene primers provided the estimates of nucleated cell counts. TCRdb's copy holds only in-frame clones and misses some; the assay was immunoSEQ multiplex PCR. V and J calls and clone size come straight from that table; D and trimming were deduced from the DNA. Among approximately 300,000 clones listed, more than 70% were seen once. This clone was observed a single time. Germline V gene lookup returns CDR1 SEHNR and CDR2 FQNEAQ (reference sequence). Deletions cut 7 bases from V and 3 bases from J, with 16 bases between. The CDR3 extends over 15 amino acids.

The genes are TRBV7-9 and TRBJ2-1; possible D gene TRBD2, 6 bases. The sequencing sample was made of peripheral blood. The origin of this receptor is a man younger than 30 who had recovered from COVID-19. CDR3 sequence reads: CASTGGDLNYNEQFF. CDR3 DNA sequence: TGTGCCAGCACCGGAGGGGACTTAAACTACAATGAGCAGTTCTTC.